These 4 T cell receptor beta chains originate from one sample sequenced in a study of cytomegalovirus exposure and HLA in healthy donors. Primers: 60 Vbeta forward and 13 Jbeta reverse. Assay: immunoSEQ multiplex PCR; the TCRdb copy retains only in-frame clones and omits some. Here the sample table reports approximately 130,000 clones. Sequenced input: PBMCs. The receptors derive from a woman in her sixties or seventies in good health and CMV-seronegative.

This sequence joins TRBV21-1 and TRBJ2-7; the table gives TRBD2 as D, unverified against the DNA. TRBV21-1 is described as a pseudogene. CDR3 length: 18 amino acids. The CDR3 DNA follows: TGTGCCAGCAGCAAAGAAGGAGGCACTAGCGGGAGGTACGACGAGCAGTACTTC. Its protein is CASSKEGGTSGRYDEQYF.

As to this clone: Germline is not matched at one junction end, which may reflect a read error. The V call is TRBV7-7, the J call TRBJ2-6, with 7 bases lining up with TRBD1. The CDR3 covers 18 residues. Germline CDR1 is SSHAT and CDR2 is FNYEAQ (reference sequence). CDR3 in amino acids: CASSSSTGPGSGANVLTF. CDR3 DNA: TGTGCTAGCAGCTCCTCGACAGGGCCCGGCTCTGGGGCCAACGTCCTGACTTTC.

The chain combines TRBV4-1 with TRBJ2-1, with TRBD2 matching 9 bases. Germline V gene lookup returns CDR1 MGHRA and CDR2 YSYEKL. There are 16 residues in the CDR3. With V trimmed by 2 bases and J by 8 bases, 10 bases remained unmatched. CDR3 sequence: CASSQLAGRGGDEQFF. For the CDR3, the DNA is TGCGCCAGCAGCCAACTAGCGGGACGCGGGGGCGATGAGCAGTTCTTC.

The chain employs TRBV2 and TRBJ2-7; 9 bases agree with TRBD2. Germline values: CDR1 SNHLY, CDR2 FYNNEI. The CDR3 consists of 14 residues. V was clipped by 4 bases and J by 2 bases; unmatched bases: 3. The DNA for the CDR3 is TGTGCCAGCAGTGTCAGCGGGGGGACCTACGAGCAGTACTTC. Translation gives CASSVSGGTYEQYF.